The next 5 T cell receptor beta chains were all read from a single sample in a study of cytomegalovirus exposure and HLA in healthy donors. The PCR had 60 Vbeta and 13 Jbeta primers. Produced via immunoSEQ multiplex PCR; TCRdb's table is partial and in-frame only. In the table there are 200,000 to 250,000 clones, roughly 80% of which are singletons. The material sequenced was PBMCs. The receptor set was obtained from a girl aged 10 to 17 in good health and CMV-seronegative.

The gene calls are TRBV27 and TRBJ1-2; the D gene is possibly TRBD1 (6 bases). CDR3 size: 13 residues. Germline CDR1 reads MNHEY; CDR2 reads SMNVEV (reference sequence). Trimming took 3 bases from V and 13 from J, leaving 18 bases between them. In DNA, the CDR3 is TGTGCCAGCAGTTTGAACGCTTGGACAGAGGCCACCTTC. It is translated as CASSLNAWTEATF.

The chain couples TRBV7-9 to TRBJ2-2, with D unclear. The V gene lost 3 bases and the J gene lost 5 bases, with 4 bases spanning the gap. The germline V gene has CDR1 SEHNR and CDR2 FQNEAQ (reference sequence). The length of the CDR3 is 12 residues. The CDR3 loop reads CASSFRTGELFF. CDR3 DNA: TGTGCCAGCAGCTTTCGGACCGGGGAGCTGTTTTTT.

This clone is a singleton in its sample. The chain combines TRBV20-1 with TRBJ2-7; 10 bases are shared with TRBD2. CDR1 is DFQATT, CDR2 SNEGSKA, per germline (reference sequence). V lost 7 bases to trimming and J lost 5 bases; unmatched junction nucleotides: 2. The CDR3 loop spans 11 amino acids. The CDR3 DNA sequence: TGCAGTGTTCTAGCGGGAGACGAGCAGTACTTC. Encoded protein: CSVLAGDEQYF.

This clone was seen only a few times. This sequence joins TRBV18 and TRBJ2-1, with 7 nucleotides matching TRBD1. Germline assignment: CDR1 KGHSH and CDR2 LQKENI. The CDR3 covers 13 residues. Trimming took 6 bases from V and 3 from J; bases not matched to a gene: 2. The CDR3 DNA sequence: TGTGCCAGCTCCCGACAGGGCTACAATGAGCAGTTCTTC. Translating it yields CASSRQGYNEQFF. Supplemented by reference TRBV18 and TRBJ2-1, the full variable domain reads NAGVMQNPRHLVRRRGQEARLRCSPMKGHSHVYWYRQLPEEGLKFMVYLQKENIIDESGMPKERFSAEFPKEGPSILRIQQVVRGDSAAYFCASSRQGYNEQFFGPGTRLTVL.

The gene calls are TRBV6-1 and TRBJ1-2; 11 bases are a match to TRBD1. V lost 6 bases and J lost 4; bases outside the gene matches: 4. This CDR3 has 14 residues. Per the germline V gene, CDR1 is MNHNS and CDR2 is SASEGT. The CDR3 is CASSLGQGAYGYTF. The CDR3 bases are TGTGCCAGCAGCCTAGGACAGGGGGCCTATGGCTACACCTTC.